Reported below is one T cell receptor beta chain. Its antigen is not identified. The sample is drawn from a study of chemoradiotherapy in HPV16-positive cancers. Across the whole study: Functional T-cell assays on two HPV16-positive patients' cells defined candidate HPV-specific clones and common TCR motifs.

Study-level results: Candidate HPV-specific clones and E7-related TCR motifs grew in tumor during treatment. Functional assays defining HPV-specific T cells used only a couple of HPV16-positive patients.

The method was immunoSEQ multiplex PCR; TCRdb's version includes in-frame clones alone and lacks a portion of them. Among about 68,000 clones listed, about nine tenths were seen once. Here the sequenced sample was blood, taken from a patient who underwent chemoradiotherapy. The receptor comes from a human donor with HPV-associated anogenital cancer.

The CDR3 DNA reads as TGCGCCAGCAGCTTGGAGGTCACGTCCTATGGCTACACCTTC. It codes for CASSLEVTSYGYTF. V is TRBV5-1 and J is TRBJ1-2; D remains unclear. Trimming left V 0 bases short and J 4 bases short, with 10 bases between. This CDR3 has 14 residues. The germline V gene has CDR1 SGHRS and CDR2 YFSETQ.